Only a few counts were recorded for the clone carrying this T cell receptor (beta chain). The data belong to a study of shared clonotypes between healthy human individuals. Authors' processing steps: Junction-only sequences without quality scores were provided by ImmunoSEQ, so filtering was different. Measured with immunoSEQ multiplex PCR; TCRdb has only the in-frame clones, and not every one. V, J and clone size are those of that table, while D and trimming were read from the DNA. The sample includes about 1 million clones, around 76% of them seen just once. CDR3 length: 16 amino acids. The germline V gene has CDR1 MGHDK and CDR2 SYGVNS. The V and J ends lost 4 bases and 7 bases, in that order; junction bases with no gene match: 12.

This TCR was recovered from a man younger than 35 in good health. The sample consisted of memory CD4+ T cells sorted from blood. Subset noted: CD45RA-negative fraction. The chain is built from TRBV25-1 and TRBJ2-1; TRBD2 aligns across 8 bases. The DNA for the CDR3 is TGTGCCAGCAGTGTTTTGGGCGGGGGGACCGTTAATGAGCAGTTCTTC. Translated: CASSVLGGGTVNEQFF.